This T cell receptor beta chain is drawn from a study of T cell responses to AZD1222 COVID-19 vaccine. Background on the study: Second doses that came at about 4 or about 12 weeks were put together. Regarding the study as a whole: Only 5 to 7 AZD1222 recipients were seropositive at baseline. Two AZD1222 administrations were followed by greater Spike-specific TCR breadth and depth. Unmutated variant regions reportedly attract nearly half of all spike-specific TCRs.

TCRdb keeps only in-frame clones here, not all; method: immunoSEQ multiplex PCR. The table includes 150,000 or so clones, 94% detected once. Germline V gene sequence: CDR1 LNHNV, CDR2 YYDKDF (reference sequence). Trimming shortened V by 1 base and J by 7 bases, and 13 bases separated the two germline ends. There are 14 residues in the CDR3. With respect to this clone: Antigen unknown.

Sequencing used peripheral blood, obtained on day 0 of AZD1222 vaccination. The V and J genes are TRBV15 and TRBJ1-2, with D possibly matching TRBD1 (5 bases). This TCR came from an adult in good health. CDR3: CATSRGEGAGGYTF. The CDR3 DNA reads TGTGCCACCAGCAGAGGTGAAGGGGCAGGTGGCTACACCTTC.